This TCR beta chain was recovered during a study of CD8 T cells in ankylosing spondylitis. Study-level points and caveats: CD8+ disease-linked clones were present at relatively low frequencies in blood. Seemingly distinctive of ankylosing spondylitis blood was a TCR beta motif formed by eight highly homologous variants. Matched ankylosing spondylitis synovial fluid reportedly contained a significantly enriched population of disease-linked clones.

The V gene end was trimmed by 10 bases and the J gene end by 0 bases; junction bases not matched to a gene: 2. This CDR3 spans 14 amino acids. The germline gives CDR1 KGHDR, CDR2 SFDVKD. TCR beta libraries were made by quantitative 5'-RACE with molecular barcodes. TCRdb independently ran MiXCR on the 5' RACE reads; one entry per CDR3 protein. The data show 220,000 or so distinct CDR3 sequences, around 16% seen once. This clonotype has more than one count but fewer than ten. The antigen remains undetermined. This clonotype was sampled from a male donor with ankylosing spondylitis. This chain uses TRBV24-1 with TRBJ2-6, with 7 bases that match TRBD1. Source material: blood, either unsorted or a sorted T cell fraction (not recorded which). The DNA of the CDR3 is TGTGCCACGGACAGGAACTCTGGGGCCAACGTCCTGACTTTC. This translates into CATDRNSGANVLTF.